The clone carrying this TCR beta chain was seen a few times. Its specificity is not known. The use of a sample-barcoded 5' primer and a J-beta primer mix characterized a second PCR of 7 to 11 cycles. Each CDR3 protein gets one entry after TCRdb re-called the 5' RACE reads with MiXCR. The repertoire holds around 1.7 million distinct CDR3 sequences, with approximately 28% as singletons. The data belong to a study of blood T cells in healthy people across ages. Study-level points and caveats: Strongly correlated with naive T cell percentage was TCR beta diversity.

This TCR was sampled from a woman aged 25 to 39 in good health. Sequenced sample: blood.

In DNA form, the CDR3 reads TGCGCCAGCAGCCAAGATCGTCAGTACGCCTTCTCTGGGGCCAACGTCCTGACTTTC. This codes for CASSQDRQYAFSGANVLTF. The chain is built from TRBV4-3 and TRBJ2-6; D is undetermined. V was clipped by 0 bases and J by 0 bases, with 15 bases between them. This CDR3 has 19 residues. Germline CDR1 is LGHNA and CDR2 is YSLEER.